This T cell receptor (beta chain) was identified during a study of CD8 T cells in ankylosing spondylitis. Study results and caveats: Enrichment of disease-linked clones was reportedly significant in matched ankylosing spondylitis synovial fluid. Reactive arthritis synovial fluid and blood were previously reported to contain some motif variants. Fewer than 10 highly homologous variants made up a TCR beta motif that seemed to typify ankylosing spondylitis blood. CD8+ disease-linked clones were present at relatively low frequencies in blood.

The CDR3 has 12 amino acids. Trimming shortened V by 4 bases and J by 1 base, and 5 bases separated the two germline ends. Germline CDR1 and CDR2: SGHRS and YFSETQ. The table lists this clonotype with a few counts. Its target is unknown. Making use of molecular barcodes, quantitative 5'-RACE generated TCR beta libraries. MiXCR, applied by TCRdb to the 5' RACE reads, yields one record per CDR3 protein. The sample has roughly 450,000 distinct CDR3 sequences; roughly 26% are singletons. The sample comprised blood, either unsorted or a sorted T cell fraction (not recorded which). This TCR came from a male donor with ankylosing spondylitis. The chain links TRBV5-1 to TRBJ2-5; no definite D call. For the CDR3, the DNA is TGCGCCAGCAGCGACACCCAAGAGACCCAGTACTTC. It specifies CASSDTQETQYF.